This T cell receptor beta chain appears in the sequencing data of a study of T cell repertoires in cytomegalovirus infection. Study-wide context: Public TCR beta signatures indicated both CMV infection and matching HLA type. Findings and limits, study-wide: Ex vivo, HLA-C-restricted CMV-specific TCR beta clonotypes prevailed over the rest of the response. The cumulative frequency of public TCR beta families identified carriers of CMV plus the relevant HLA.

This clonotype was seen at least ten times. Its target is unknown. TCRdb passed the reads through MiXCR, listing each CDR3 protein once. The data contain some 77,000 distinct CDR3 sequences, 3% to 4.5% of them seen just once; the ten biggest clones take up less than 5%. The sequence was obtained from a human donor in good health (CMV status not recorded). Some clones in this sample may be carry-over from other donors' samples. Sample: PBMCs.

CDR3 protein: CASSYAPRSRLQETQYF. In DNA form, the CDR3 reads TGTGCCAGCAGTTACGCTCCCAGGAGCCGGTTACAAGAGACCCAGTACTTC. This chain connects TRBV6-2 or TRBV6-3 to TRBJ2-5; D gene ambiguous. Germline CDR1 is MNHEY and CDR2 is SVGEGT. CDR3 length: 17 amino acids. V was cut by 2 bases and J by 2 bases, with 18 bases left in between.